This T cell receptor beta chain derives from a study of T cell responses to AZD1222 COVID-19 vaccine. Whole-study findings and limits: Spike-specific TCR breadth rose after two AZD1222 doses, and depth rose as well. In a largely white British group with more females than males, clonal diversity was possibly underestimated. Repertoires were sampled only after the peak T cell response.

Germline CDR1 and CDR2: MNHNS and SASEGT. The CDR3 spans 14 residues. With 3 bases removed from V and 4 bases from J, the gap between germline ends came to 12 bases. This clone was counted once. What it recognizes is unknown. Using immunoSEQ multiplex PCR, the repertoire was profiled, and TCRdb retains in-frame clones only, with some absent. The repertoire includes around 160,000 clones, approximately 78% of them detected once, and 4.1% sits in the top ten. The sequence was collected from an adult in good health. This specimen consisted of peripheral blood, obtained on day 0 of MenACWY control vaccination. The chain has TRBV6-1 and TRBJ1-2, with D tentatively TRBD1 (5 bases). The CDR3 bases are TGTGCCAGCAGTGAGCCGGGACGGCCCTATGGCTACACCTTC. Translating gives CASSEPGRPYGYTF.